The 8 T cell receptor beta chains presented below share a single source sample, sequenced in a study of cytomegalovirus exposure and HLA in healthy donors. In the PCR, 60 Vbeta and 13 Jbeta primers were used. Assay used: immunoSEQ multiplex PCR; TCRdb lists only in-frame clones, some missing. The table lists over 200,000 clones, about 89% of them singletons. The sample was PBMCs. These TCRs come from a woman under 30 in good health and CMV-seronegative.

V usage is TRBV4-1 and J usage is TRBJ2-4; TRBD1 matches at 7 bases. The ends lost 1 base at V and 3 bases at J; junction bases unmatched: 12. The CDR3 consists of 18 residues. Per the germline V gene, CDR1 is MGHRA and CDR2 is YSYEKL. This CDR3 is CASSQGSPRGRGKNIQYF. The CDR3 DNA sequence: TGCGCCAGCAGCCAAGGTAGCCCGAGGGGGCGCGGCAAAAACATTCAGTACTTC.

The CDR3 bases are TGTGCAAGTCGCTTAGCAGGGGTAGGGGACAAAAGCTCCTACGAGCAGTACTTC. Translating gives CASRLAGVGDKSSYEQYF. V is TRBV12-2 and J is TRBJ2-7; TRBD1, the table's D call, was not compared with the DNA. TRBV12-2 is an annotated pseudogene. The CDR3 sequence is 18 residues long.

The rearrangement joins TRBV4-1 to TRBJ2-6; 8 positions match TRBD1. V lost 3 bases to trimming and J lost 0 bases; unmatched junction nucleotides: 10. The CDR3 spans 19 residues. From germline, CDR1 is MGHRA and CDR2 YSYEKL. The CDR3 protein is CASSHWSQGARSGANVLTF. Written as DNA, the CDR3 is TGCGCCAGCAGCCATTGGTCGCAGGGGGCCCGCTCTGGGGCCAACGTCCTGACTTTC.

The V gene is TRBV5-1, the J gene TRBJ2-5; 8 bases are a match to TRBD2. The V segment lost 4 bases and the J segment 5 bases; nucleotides outside the gene matches: 7. CDR1 is SGHRS, CDR2 YFSETQ, per germline. This CDR3 region has 14 residues. The CDR3 is CASSPGIAGETQYF. The CDR3, as DNA: TGCGCCAGCAGCCCGGGAATAGCGGGGGAGACCCAGTACTTC.

The rearrangement uses TRBV11-2 and TRBJ2-3, with D possibly being TRBD2 (5 bases). The V end lost 2 bases, the J end lost 5 bases, and 5 bases lay between the germline ends. CDR3 length: 12 amino acids. The germline gives CDR1 SGHAT, CDR2 FQNNGV. For the CDR3, the DNA is TGTGCCAGCAGCTTAAGCGGAGATACGCAGTATTTT. This sequence encodes CASSLSGDTQYF.

The rearrangement links TRBV27 to TRBJ1-1; 7 nucleotides align to TRBD1. Germline CDR1 and CDR2: MNHEY and SMNVEV (reference sequence). V was pared by 5 bases and J by 0 bases, with 3 bases of the junction left unmatched. There are 14 residues in the CDR3. The CDR3 region is CASSIGTVNTEAFF. CDR3 DNA sequence: TGTGCCAGCAGTATAGGGACAGTGAACACTGAAGCTTTCTTT.

This chain links TRBV11-3 with TRBJ2-1; possibly TRBD2 for D (6 bases). Germline V gene sequence: CDR1 SGHNT, CDR2 YENEEA. This CDR3 has 14 amino acids. V shed 3 bases and J shed 1 base, with 7 bases lying between them. Here the CDR3 reads CASSFRESYNEQFF. CDR3 DNA sequence: TGTGCCAGCAGCTTCCGGGAGTCCTACAATGAGCAGTTCTTC.

The chain uses TRBV25-1 and TRBJ1-1; TRBD1 matches 9 bases. CDR1 is MGHDK, CDR2 SYGVNS, per germline. The CDR3 consists of 15 residues. Germline trimming cut 3 bases from V and 3 bases from J; bases unmatched to any gene: 5. CDR3 residues: CASSDGGTGHTEAFF. Here the CDR3 DNA reads TGTGCCAGCAGTGACGGAGGGACAGGGCACACTGAAGCTTTCTTT.